Listed here are 11 T cell receptor beta chains from one sample, sequenced in a study of blood T cell repertoires in COVID-19. Sequencing was performed with immunoSEQ multiplex PCR; in TCRdb, only in-frame clones are kept and a portion is missing. The sample has 46,000 or so clones, over 75% seen once; the top ten hold under 8%. What was sequenced was peripheral blood. Source of these receptors: a man in his fifties with acute or convalescent COVID-19.

This chain connects TRBV2 to TRBJ2-7; possibly TRBD1 for D (6 bases). V lost 7 bases and J lost 3, with 13 bases in between. This CDR3 contains 13 residues. The germline gives CDR1 SNHLY, CDR2 FYNNEI. The CDR3 coding sequence is TGTGCCAGCAACCAGGACAGAAACTACGAGCAGTACTTC. Its translation: CASNQDRNYEQYF.

The chain recombines TRBV27 with TRBJ2-1, with D possibly TRBD2 on 6 matching bases. The CDR3 runs to 16 residues. The germline V and J ends were trimmed by 6 bases and 4 bases, with 19 bases remaining between them. Germline V gene sequence: CDR1 MNHEY, CDR2 SMNVEV (reference sequence). In DNA form, the CDR3 reads TGTGCCAGCAGCCCGGAACTAGCACGACGATACAATGAGCAGTTCTTC. It yields the protein CASSPELARRYNEQFF.

The chain recombines TRBV9 with TRBJ1-3; TRBD1 might be the D (5 bases). V lost 1 base and J lost 2, with 19 bases in between. CDR1 and CDR2 (germline): SGDLS, YYNGEE. The CDR3 spans 18 residues. The CDR3 DNA reads as TGTGCCAGCAGCGTATACGCAGGGAATTATTGGCCTGGAAACACCATATATTTT. This encodes CASSVYAGNYWPGNTIYF.

This chain uses TRBV5-4 with TRBJ1-6; 8 bases match TRBD1. This CDR3 is built from 17 residues. After removal of 1 base from V and 6 bases from J, the junction contained 9 bases not matched to a gene. Germline CDR1 SGHNT, CDR2 YYREEE (reference sequence). In DNA, the CDR3 is TGTGCCAGCAGCTTGCTCGGTTCCGGACAGGGTAATTCACCCCTCCACTTT. Its translation is CASSLLGSGQGNSPLHF.

The DNA of the CDR3 is TGTGCCAGCAGTTTATCAGGACAGGGCGGTCAGCCCCAGCATTTT. Its translation is CASSLSGQGGQPQHF. The chain is built from TRBV28 and TRBJ1-5; 8 bases agree with TRBD1. The trim removed 1 base at V and 6 bases at J, leaving 5 bases unmatched. Germline V gene sequence: CDR1 MDHEN, CDR2 SYDVKM. CDR3 length: 15 amino acids.

The J gene is TRBJ2-1, the V gene TRBV9; TRBD2 matches at 8 bases. The V gene's germline CDR1 is SGDLS and CDR2 YYNGEE. The CDR3 has 15 residues. The V gene end was trimmed by 4 bases and the J gene end by 3 bases; junction bases not matched to a gene: 6. This CDR3 is CASSPLAESYNEQFF. CDR3 sequence (DNA): TGTGCCAGCAGCCCACTAGCGGAAAGCTACAATGAGCAGTTCTTC.

In its sample, this clone was seen once. V is TRBV2 and J is TRBJ1-4; 7 bases align to TRBD1. This CDR3 contains 15 residues. Germline lookup yields CDR1 SNHLY and CDR2 FYNNEI. With V trimmed by 4 bases and J by 5 bases, 7 bases remained unmatched. The CDR3 loop is CASSARDSLNEKLFF. The CDR3 coding sequence is TGTGCCAGCAGTGCGAGGGACAGCCTCAATGAAAAACTGTTTTTT.

This clone turned up a few times. This rearrangement joins TRBV6-4 to TRBJ2-3; 7 bases line up with TRBD2. The germline V gene encodes CDR1 MRHNA and CDR2 SNTAGT. The CDR3 totals 15 residues. V dropped 3 bases and J dropped 2; count of bases not matched to a gene: 5. CDR3 amino acids: CASSEGGSDTDTQYF. The CDR3 DNA sequence: TGTGCCAGCAGTGAAGGCGGGAGTGACACAGATACGCAGTATTTT.

V gene TRBV19 combines with J gene TRBJ1-5; maybe TRBD1 (6 bases). V lost 5 bases and J lost 3, with 14 bases in between. This CDR3 is built from 15 residues. Germline assignment: CDR1 LNHDA and CDR2 SQIVND (reference sequence). The CDR3 region is CASSFQDRTNQPQHF. CDR3 nucleotide sequence: TGTGCCAGTAGTTTTCAAGACAGGACCAATCAGCCCCAGCATTTT.

The V call is TRBV6-6, the J call TRBJ1-6, with 9 bases that match TRBD1. This CDR3 is built from 15 residues. Germline V gene data show CDR1 as MNHNY and CDR2 as SVGAGI (reference sequence). J lost 10 bases, V lost 5 bases, and 9 bases had no gene match. Here the CDR3 reads CASSPTGGRKSPLHF. CDR3 bases: TGTGCCAGCAGTCCGACAGGGGGAAGGAAATCACCCCTCCACTTT.

J is TRBJ2-3 and V is TRBV5-1; TRBD1 matches 7 bases. Germline values: CDR1 SGHRS, CDR2 YFSETQ. CDR3 size: 15 residues. V lost 4 bases to trimming and J lost 1 base; unmatched junction nucleotides: 6. The CDR3 bases are TGCGCCAGCAGCCGGGGACAGCCTGGCACAGATACGCAGTATTTT. This gives the protein CASSRGQPGTDTQYF.